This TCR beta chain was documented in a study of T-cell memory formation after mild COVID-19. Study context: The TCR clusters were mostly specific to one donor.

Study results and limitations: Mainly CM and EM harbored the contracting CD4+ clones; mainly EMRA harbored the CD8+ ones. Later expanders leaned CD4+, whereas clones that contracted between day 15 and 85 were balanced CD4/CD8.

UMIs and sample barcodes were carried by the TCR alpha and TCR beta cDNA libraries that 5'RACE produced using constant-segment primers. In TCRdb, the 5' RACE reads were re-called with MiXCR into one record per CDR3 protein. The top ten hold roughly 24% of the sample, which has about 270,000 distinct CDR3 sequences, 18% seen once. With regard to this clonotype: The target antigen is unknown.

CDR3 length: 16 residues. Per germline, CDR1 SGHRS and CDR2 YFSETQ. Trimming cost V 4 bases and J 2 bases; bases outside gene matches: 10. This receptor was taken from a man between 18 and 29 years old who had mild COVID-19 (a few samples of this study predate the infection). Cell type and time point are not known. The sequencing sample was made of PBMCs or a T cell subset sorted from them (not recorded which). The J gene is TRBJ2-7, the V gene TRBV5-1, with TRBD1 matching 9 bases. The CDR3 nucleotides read TGCGCCAGCAGCGGGGGGACAGGGAGGATCGCCTACGAGCAGTACTTC. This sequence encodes CASSGGTGRIAYEQYF. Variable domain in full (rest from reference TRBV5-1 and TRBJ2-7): KAGVTQTPRYLIKTRGQQVTLSCSPISGHRSVSWYQQTPGQGLQFLFEYFSETQRNKGNFPGRFSGRQFSNSRSEMNVSTLELGDSALYLCASSGGTGRIAYEQYFGPGTRLTVT.